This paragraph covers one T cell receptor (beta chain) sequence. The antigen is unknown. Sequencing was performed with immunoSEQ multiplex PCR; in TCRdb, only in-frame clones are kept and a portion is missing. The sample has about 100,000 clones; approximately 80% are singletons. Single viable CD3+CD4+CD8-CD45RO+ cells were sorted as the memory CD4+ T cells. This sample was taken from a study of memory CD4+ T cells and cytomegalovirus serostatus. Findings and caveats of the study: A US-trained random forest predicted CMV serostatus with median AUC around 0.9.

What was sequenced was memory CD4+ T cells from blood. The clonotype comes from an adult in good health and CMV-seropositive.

CDR3 in amino acids: CASSQVRDRLTDTQYF. For the CDR3, the DNA is TGCGCCAGCAGCCAAGTTAGGGACAGGCTAACAGATACGCAGTATTTT. This rearrangement joins TRBV4-3 to TRBJ2-3, with 8 bases lining up with TRBD1. J gave up 3 bases and V 1 base, and 6 bases lay outside the gene matches. In germline, CDR1 is LGHNA, CDR2 YSLEER. This CDR3 region has 16 residues.